These 26 T cell receptor beta chains share one sample of origin, sequenced in a study of response to subunit inactivated influenza vaccine. TCRdb reprocessed the RT-PCR reads with MiXCR, giving one entry per CDR3 protein. The sample includes 450,000 to 500,000 distinct CDR3 sequences, approximately 9.9% of them seen just once. This sample comprised PBMCs from blood, obtained about 40 days after vaccination. These receptors originate from a middle-aged man who received an inactivated influenza vaccine.

The chain has TRBV6-2 or TRBV6-3 and TRBJ1-1, with no clear D. Between the trimmed V and J ends, which lost 0 bases and 6 bases, there was a span of 8 bases. From germline, CDR1 is MNHEY and CDR2 SVGEGT. The CDR3 is 13 amino acids. This CDR3 reads CASSYSRTAEAFF. DNA for the CDR3: TGTGCCAGCAGTTACTCCCGAACAGCTGAAGCTTTCTTT.

The CDR3: CASSFGPSGDYGYTF. The CDR3 DNA is TGTGCCAGCAGTTTCGGGCCTTCGGGCGACTATGGCTACACCTTC. The rearrangement links TRBV12-3 or TRBV12-4 to TRBJ1-2; no definite D call. The CDR3 sequence is 15 residues long. The germline V and J ends were trimmed by 3 bases and 3 bases, with 14 bases remaining between them.

The table lists this clonotype with a few counts. The rearrangement links TRBV12-3 or TRBV12-4 to TRBJ2-7, with TRBD2 matching 8 bases. CDR3 length: 13 amino acids. V was clipped by 5 bases and J by 3 bases; unmatched bases: 3. Here the CDR3 reads CASSAGLDYEQYF. CDR3 DNA sequence: TGTGCCAGCAGTGCGGGACTAGACTACGAGCAGTACTTC.

This clonotype was found a few times. This chain connects TRBV20-1 to TRBJ2-7, with D hard to call. The germline gives CDR1 DFQATT, CDR2 SNEGSKA (reference sequence). The CDR3 consists of 14 residues. Trimming pared 3 bases from V and 4 bases from J, leaving 16 bases between. CDR3 nucleotides: TGCAGTGCTAGGGCCAATCCCAAAGGGTACGAGCAGTACTTC. It specifies CSARANPKGYEQYF.

The chain employs TRBV20-1 and TRBJ2-7; no reliable D call. V was shortened by 6 bases and J by 6 bases, with 9 bases between the two germline ends. The CDR3 has 10 residues. CDR1 is DFQATT and CDR2 is SNEGSKA in the germline V gene (reference sequence). The CDR3 nucleotides are TGCAGTGCCTCCACGGTCGAGCAGTACTTC. Protein: CSASTVEQYF.

The V gene is TRBV6-1, the J gene TRBJ1-2; D is possibly TRBD1 (5 bases). The CDR3 runs to 15 residues. Germline V CDR1 and CDR2: MNHNS, SASEGT. With 5 bases removed from V and 2 bases from J, the gap between germline ends came to 15 bases. This chain's CDR3 is CASSRLDDRNYGYTF. The DNA for the CDR3 is TGTGCCAGCAGTCGGCTTGACGACAGAAACTATGGCTACACCTTC.

The rearrangement uses TRBV20-1 and TRBJ2-2, with TRBD2 identical over 7 bases. The CDR3 spans 14 residues. The V segment lost 2 bases and the J segment 4 bases; nucleotides outside the gene matches: 4. Per the germline V gene, CDR1 is DFQATT and CDR2 is SNEGSKA (reference sequence). The CDR3: CSARMGGSTGELFF. CDR3 bases: TGCAGTGCTAGAATGGGGGGGTCCACCGGGGAGCTGTTTTTT.

This clonotype appeared many times. V and J are TRBV7-2 and TRBJ2-1; no definite D call. The CDR3 runs 12 residues. The ends were cut back, 2 bases at V and 7 bases at J, with 6 bases in the middle. Per germline, CDR1 SGHTA and CDR2 FQGNSA. The CDR3 loop reads CASSLWENEQFF. CDR3 in DNA: TGTGCCAGCAGCTTATGGGAAAATGAGCAGTTCTTC.

This clonotype was counted many times. The chain carries TRBV5-1 and TRBJ2-1; 8 bases align to TRBD1. CDR1 and CDR2 from the germline V gene are SGHRS and YFSETQ. After removal of 1 base from V and 7 bases from J, the junction contained 10 bases not matched to a gene. The CDR3 runs 16 residues. In DNA, the CDR3 is TGCGCCAGCAGCTTGTCCCTCACAGGGGGTAGGAATGAGCAGTTCTTC. It specifies CASSLSLTGGRNEQFF.

This clonotype was recorded at least ten times. The chain links TRBV29-1 to TRBJ2-1; D ambiguous. Per germline, CDR1 SQVTM and CDR2 ANQGSEA. Trimming removed 7 bases at V and 9 bases at J, with 22 bases between. The CDR3 totals 14 residues. DNA of the CDR3: TGCAGCGCCGCCCCCCGACGCGTCGGTACTGAGCAGTTCTTC. Protein sequence: CSAAPRRVGTEQFF.

This clonotype has only a few counts. The chain couples TRBV3-1 to TRBJ1-6; TRBD1 agrees at 8 bases. With V trimmed by 2 bases and J by 3 bases, 3 bases remained unmatched. The CDR3 loop spans 16 amino acids. Germline V gives CDR1 LGHDT, CDR2 YNNKEL (reference sequence). CDR3 loop: CASSQPGQGYNSPLHF. The CDR3 bases are TGTGCCAGCAGCCAACCAGGACAGGGCTATAATTCACCCCTCCACTTT.

This clonotype was seen repeatedly, ten times or more. The genes are TRBV20-1 and TRBJ1-5, with D possibly TRBD1 on 6 matching bases. The V gene's germline CDR1 is DFQATT and CDR2 SNEGSKA (reference sequence). The CDR3 is made up of 16 amino acids. Trimming removed 5 bases from V and 0 bases from J, with 17 bases in between. The DNA for the CDR3 is TGCAGTGCTGAGGAGGGAGGGGGAAATAGCAATCAGCCCCAGCATTTT. Encoded protein: CSAEEGGGNSNQPQHF.

This clonotype was seen a few times. CDR3 residues: CASMFMGRGYEQYF. The CDR3 bases are TGTGCCAGCATGTTTATGGGCAGGGGCTACGAGCAGTACTTC. The chain links TRBV6-2 or TRBV6-3 to TRBJ2-7; possible D gene TRBD1, 6 bases. There are 14 residues in the CDR3. Trimming took 7 bases from V and 3 from J, leaving 16 bases between them. Germline CDR1 and CDR2: MNHEY and SVGEGT.

This clonotype was seen only a few times. The V call is TRBV5-6, the J call TRBJ2-1; no reliable D call. The CDR3 extends over 16 amino acids. The germline V and J ends were trimmed by 2 bases and 4 bases, with 16 bases remaining between them. Germline lookup yields CDR1 SGHDT and CDR2 YYEEEE. The DNA of the CDR3 is TGTGCCAGCAGCTTAGGTCCAACGGGTGGGTACAATGAGCAGTTCTTC. Translation: CASSLGPTGGYNEQFF. The full variable domain, in which reference TRBV5-6 and TRBJ2-1 provide the parts outside the CDR3, is DAGVTQSPTHLIKTRGQQVTLRCSPKSGHDTVSWYQQALGQGPQFIFQYYEEEERQRGNFPDRFSGHQFPNYSSELNVNALLLGDSALYLCASSLGPTGGYNEQFFGPGTRLTVL.

This clonotype was recorded a few times. The chain links TRBV2 to TRBJ2-7, with TRBD1 as a possible D gene (5 bases). CDR3 length: 13 amino acids. Germline assignment: CDR1 SNHLY and CDR2 FYNNEI. Trimming removed 2 bases at V and 7 bases at J, with 12 bases between. CDR3 DNA: TGTGCCAGCAGTGAACAGGGCCTTGGGGAGCAGTACTTC. Protein sequence: CASSEQGLGEQYF.

The chain carries TRBV3-1 and TRBJ2-7; D gene ambiguous. V gave up 1 base and J gave up 8 bases, with 15 bases separating them. This CDR3 has 14 amino acids. Per germline, CDR1 LGHDT and CDR2 YNNKEL (reference sequence). CDR3 nucleotides: TGTGCCAGCAGCCAAGTTCGCGACTCCTTCCAGCAGTACTTC. It yields the protein CASSQVRDSFQQYF.

This clonotype has just a few counts. The chain carries TRBV20-1 and TRBJ2-2; 9 positions match TRBD1. This CDR3 has 14 amino acids. V lost 6 bases and J lost 5; bases outside the gene matches: 7. Per the germline V gene, CDR1 is DFQATT and CDR2 is SNEGSKA (reference sequence). This CDR3 is CSAWDREGTGELFF. The CDR3 DNA follows: TGCAGTGCGTGGGACAGGGAAGGTACCGGGGAGCTGTTTTTT.

The chain uses TRBV5-1 and TRBJ2-7, with D unclear. Trimming took 0 bases from V and 1 from J, leaving 8 bases between them. Per the germline V gene, CDR1 is SGHRS and CDR2 is YFSETQ. The CDR3 is made up of 14 amino acids. The CDR3 region is CASSLGLLSYEQYF. For the CDR3, the DNA is TGCGCCAGCAGCTTGGGGTTGTTATCCTACGAGCAGTACTTC.

As concerns this clonotype: A read error may be the cause here, since a much bigger clone is one base away. CDR3 sequence reads: CASSELAAEQYF. CDR3 DNA: TGTGCCAGCAGTGAACTAGCTGCCGAGCAGTACTTC. The rearrangement uses TRBV12-3 or TRBV12-4 and TRBJ2-7; the D gene is possibly TRBD2 (6 bases). This CDR3 is built from 12 residues. V was clipped by 5 bases and J by 6 bases, with 11 bases between them.

This clonotype was found a few times. The CDR3 spells CASRIAGGRTGELFF. The CDR3 DNA follows: TGTGCCAGCAGAATAGCGGGGGGGCGTACCGGGGAGCTGTTTTTT. The chain has TRBV12-3 or TRBV12-4 and TRBJ2-2, with 11 positions matching TRBD2. This CDR3 region has 15 residues. V lost 6 bases, J lost 5 bases, and 5 bases stayed unmatched.

This clonotype has more than one count but fewer than ten. This chain joins TRBV4-2 and TRBJ2-1; possibly TRBD2 for D (6 bases). V dropped 4 bases and J dropped 16 bases, with 23 bases sitting between them. The germline V gene encodes CDR1 LGHNA and CDR2 YNFKEQ. CDR3 length: 14 residues. In DNA, the CDR3 is TGTGCCAGCAGCCCTCAAGAAAACCGGGACTCCCCTTTCTTC. This codes for CASSPQENRDSPFF.

In DNA form, the CDR3 reads TGCAGTGCTTTCGGAACTAGCGGGGTACCCACAGATACGCAGTATTTT. Its translation: CSAFGTSGVPTDTQYF. The chain combines TRBV20-1 with TRBJ2-3, with 10 bases identical to TRBD2. CDR1 and CDR2 from the germline V gene are DFQATT and SNEGSKA (reference sequence). The trim removed 5 bases at V and 2 bases at J, leaving 10 bases unmatched. This CDR3 is 16 amino acids long.

The chain is built from TRBV27 and TRBJ1-6; no clear D gene. This CDR3 has 12 residues. V lost 3 bases and J lost 7, with 4 bases in between. Per germline, CDR1 MNHEY and CDR2 SMNVEV (reference sequence). CDR3 sequence: CASSFHNSPLHF. The CDR3 DNA follows: TGTGCCAGCAGTTTCCACAATTCACCCCTCCACTTT.

This chain connects TRBV12-3 or TRBV12-4 to TRBJ1-5, with unresolved D. V lost 5 bases and J 4 bases, leaving 9 bases between the germline ends. CDR3 length equals 13 residues. DNA for the CDR3: TGTGCCAGCAGTACAATAGGGAATCAGCCCCAGCATTTT. Translating gives CASSTIGNQPQHF.

This clonotype was seen at least ten times. V is TRBV4-2 and J is TRBJ2-3, with 13 bases fitting TRBD2. J was trimmed by 0 bases and V by 5 bases; bases with no gene match: 8. Germline V gene lookup returns CDR1 LGHNA and CDR2 YNFKEQ. This CDR3 contains 18 residues. The DNA for the CDR3 is TGTGCCAGCAGCACAGGACTAGCGGGAGTTCCTAGCACAGATACGCAGTATTTT. Protein: CASSTGLAGVPSTDTQYF.

The chain employs TRBV27 and TRBJ1-1; D is ambiguous. The CDR3 covers 16 residues. The germline V gene encodes CDR1 MNHEY and CDR2 SMNVEV (reference sequence). Trimming removed 5 bases from V and 5 bases from J, with 21 bases in between. The chain's CDR3 is CASSPLESWGGTEAFF. CDR3 DNA sequence: TGTGCCAGCAGTCCCCTGGAATCTTGGGGAGGGACTGAAGCTTTCTTT.